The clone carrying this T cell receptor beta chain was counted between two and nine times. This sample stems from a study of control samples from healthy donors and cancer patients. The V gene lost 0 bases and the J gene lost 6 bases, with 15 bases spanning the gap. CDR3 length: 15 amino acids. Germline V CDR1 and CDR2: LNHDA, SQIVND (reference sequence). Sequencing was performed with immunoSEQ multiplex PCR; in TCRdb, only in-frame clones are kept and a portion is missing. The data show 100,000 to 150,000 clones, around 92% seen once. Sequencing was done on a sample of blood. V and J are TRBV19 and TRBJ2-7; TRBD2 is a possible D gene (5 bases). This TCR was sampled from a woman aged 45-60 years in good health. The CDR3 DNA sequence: TGTGCCAGTAGTATAGATGGGCGGGCCCCGGCCGAGCAGTACTTC. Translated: CASSIDGRAPAEQYF.